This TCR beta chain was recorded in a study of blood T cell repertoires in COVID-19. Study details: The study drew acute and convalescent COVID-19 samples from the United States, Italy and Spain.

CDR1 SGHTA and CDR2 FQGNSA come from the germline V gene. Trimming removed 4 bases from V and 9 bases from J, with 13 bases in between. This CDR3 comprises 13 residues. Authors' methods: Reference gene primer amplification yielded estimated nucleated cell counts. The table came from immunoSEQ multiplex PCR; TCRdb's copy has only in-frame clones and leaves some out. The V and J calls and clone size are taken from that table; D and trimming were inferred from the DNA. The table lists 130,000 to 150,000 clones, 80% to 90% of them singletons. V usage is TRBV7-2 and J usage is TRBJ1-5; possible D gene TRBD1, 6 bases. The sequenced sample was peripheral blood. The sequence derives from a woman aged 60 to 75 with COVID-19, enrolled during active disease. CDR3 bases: TGTGCCAGCAGCTCACAGGGAGAAGGGCCCCAGCATTTT. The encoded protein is CASSSQGEGPQHF.